This T cell receptor beta chain originates from a study of CD8+ T cells in alopecia areata. Looking at the study overall: Patients received oral tofacitinib, 5 to 10 mg twice daily, for moderate-to-severe alopecia areata. For 6 to 18 months, tofacitinib was taken, and 6 months off drug followed.

Germline V gives CDR1 PRHDT, CDR2 FYEKMQ (reference sequence). The CDR3 runs to 15 residues. With 0 bases removed from V and 6 bases from J, the gap between germline ends came to 14 bases. RNA was extracted and reverse transcribed into cDNA as the sequencing template. Method: immunoSEQ multiplex PCR; TCRdb's copy keeps in-frame clones and lacks some. The sample has 130,000 or so clones, about 47% seen once. Lesional scalp punch biopsies and peripheral blood were collected from alopecia areata patients. The source is a human donor with alopecia areata. This specimen was CD8+ T cells sorted from blood, taken at week 0. The chain links TRBV13 to TRBJ1-2, with D tentatively TRBD1 (5 bases). The CDR3 coding sequence is TGTGCCAGCAGCTTAGGAATGGCAGGGTACGATGGCTACACCTTC. As protein: CASSLGMAGYDGYTF.